Here is one T cell receptor beta chain with its context. Antigen: not known. Treatment of patients with chemo-refractory metastatic non-small-cell lung cancer consisted of focal radiation plus CTLA-4 blockade with ipilimumab. TCRdb's table, derived via immunoSEQ multiplex PCR, lists solely in-frame clones and lacks some. The data hold tens of thousands of clones, with approximately 76% observed a single time. This sample stems from a study of radiotherapy plus CTLA-4 blockade in lung cancer. Study context: The study recorded objective responses in around a sixth of patients and disease control in about 30%. General observations from the study: The best prediction of response reportedly came from early blood T cell clone dynamics, with interferon-beta. Researchers report tumor-derived TCR clones expanding in blood after radiotherapy plus ipilimumab.

The CDR3 is made up of 12 amino acids. Germline lookup yields CDR1 LGHNA and CDR2 YSLEER. The germline V and J ends were trimmed by 0 bases and 8 bases, with 7 bases remaining between them. V usage is TRBV4-3 and J usage is TRBJ1-2, with unresolved D. The specimen was peripheral blood, collected from a patient treated with radiotherapy plus ipilimumab. This receptor was identified in a human donor with non-small cell lung cancer who had stable disease on radiotherapy plus ipilimumab. The CDR3 sequence is CASSQDGVGYTF. The DNA for the CDR3 is TGCGCCAGCAGCCAAGACGGGGTAGGCTACACCTTC.